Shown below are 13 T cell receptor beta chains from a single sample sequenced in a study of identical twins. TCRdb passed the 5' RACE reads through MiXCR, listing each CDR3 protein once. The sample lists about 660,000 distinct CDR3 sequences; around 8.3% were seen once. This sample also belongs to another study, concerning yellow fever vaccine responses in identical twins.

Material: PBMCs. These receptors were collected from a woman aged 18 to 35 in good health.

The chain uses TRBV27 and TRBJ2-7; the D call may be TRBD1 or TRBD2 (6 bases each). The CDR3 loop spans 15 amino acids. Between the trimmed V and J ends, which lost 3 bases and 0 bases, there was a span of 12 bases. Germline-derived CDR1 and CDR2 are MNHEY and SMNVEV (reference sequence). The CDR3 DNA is TGTGCCAGCAGTTTGATTCGGGGGCCCTCCTACGAGCAGTACTTC. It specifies CASSLIRGPSYEQYF.

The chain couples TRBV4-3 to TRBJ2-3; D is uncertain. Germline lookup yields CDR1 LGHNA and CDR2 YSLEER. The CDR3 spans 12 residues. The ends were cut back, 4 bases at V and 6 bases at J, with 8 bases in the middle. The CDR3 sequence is CASSRTYDTQYF. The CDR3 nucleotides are TGCGCCAGCAGCCGTACATACGATACGCAGTATTTT.

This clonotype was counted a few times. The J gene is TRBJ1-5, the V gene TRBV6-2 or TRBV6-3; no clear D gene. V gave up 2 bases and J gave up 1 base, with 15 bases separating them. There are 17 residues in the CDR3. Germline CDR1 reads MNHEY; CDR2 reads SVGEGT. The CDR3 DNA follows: TGTGCCAGCAGTTACAATTTGGCGAGCCCGAGCAATCAGCCCCAGCATTTT. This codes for CASSYNLASPSNQPQHF.

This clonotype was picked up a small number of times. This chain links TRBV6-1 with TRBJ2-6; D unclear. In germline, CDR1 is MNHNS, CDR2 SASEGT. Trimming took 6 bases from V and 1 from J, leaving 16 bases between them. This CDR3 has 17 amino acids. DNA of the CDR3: TGTGCCAGCAGCCCCCCCCGGGCCAAATCTGGGGCCAACGTCCTGACTTTC. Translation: CASSPPRAKSGANVLTF.

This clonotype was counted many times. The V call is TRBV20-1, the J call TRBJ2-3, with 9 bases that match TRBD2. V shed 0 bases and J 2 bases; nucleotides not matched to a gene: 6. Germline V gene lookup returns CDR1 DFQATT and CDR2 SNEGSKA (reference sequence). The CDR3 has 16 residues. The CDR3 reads CSARDRLAGNTDTQYF. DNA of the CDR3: TGCAGTGCTAGAGATCGGCTAGCGGGAAACACAGATACGCAGTATTTT.

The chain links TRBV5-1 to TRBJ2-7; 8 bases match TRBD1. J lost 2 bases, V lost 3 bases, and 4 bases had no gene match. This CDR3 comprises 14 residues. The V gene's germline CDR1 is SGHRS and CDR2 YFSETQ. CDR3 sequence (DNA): TGCGCCAGCAGCTGGACAGGGATCCCCTACGAGCAGTACTTC. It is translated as CASSWTGIPYEQYF.

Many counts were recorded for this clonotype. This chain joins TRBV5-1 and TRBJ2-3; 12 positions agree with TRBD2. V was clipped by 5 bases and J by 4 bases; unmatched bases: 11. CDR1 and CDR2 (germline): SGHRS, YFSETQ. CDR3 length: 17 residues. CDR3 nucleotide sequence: TGCGCCAGCAGTCATACTAGCGGGGGGAGGAGTTCAGATACGCAGTATTTT. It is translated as CASSHTSGGRSSDTQYF.

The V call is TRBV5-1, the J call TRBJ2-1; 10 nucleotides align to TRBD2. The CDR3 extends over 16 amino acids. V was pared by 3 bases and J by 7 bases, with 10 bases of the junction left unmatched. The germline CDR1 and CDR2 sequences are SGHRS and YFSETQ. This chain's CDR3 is CASSSPLLLAGNEQFF. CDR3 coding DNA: TGCGCCAGCAGCTCCCCCCTCTTACTAGCGGGGAATGAGCAGTTCTTC. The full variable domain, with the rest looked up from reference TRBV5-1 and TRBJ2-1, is KAGVTQTPRYLIKTRGQQVTLSCSPISGHRSVSWYQQTPGQGLQFLFEYFSETQRNKGNFPGRFSGRQFSNSRSEMNVSTLELGDSALYLCASSSPLLLAGNEQFFGPGTRLTVL.

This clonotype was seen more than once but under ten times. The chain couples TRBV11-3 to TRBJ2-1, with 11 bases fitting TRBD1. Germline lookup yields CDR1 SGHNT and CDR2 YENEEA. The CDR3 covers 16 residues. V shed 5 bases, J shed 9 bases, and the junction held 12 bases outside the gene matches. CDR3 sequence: CASSHLQGQGVGEQFF. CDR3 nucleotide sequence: TGTGCCAGCAGCCATCTCCAGGGACAGGGGGTAGGTGAGCAGTTCTTC.

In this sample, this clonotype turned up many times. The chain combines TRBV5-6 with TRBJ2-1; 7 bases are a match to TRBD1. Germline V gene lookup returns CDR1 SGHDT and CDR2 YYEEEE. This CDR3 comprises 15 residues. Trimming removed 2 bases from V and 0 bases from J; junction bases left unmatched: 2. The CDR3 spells CASSFRDSSYNEQFF. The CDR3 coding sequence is TGTGCCAGCAGCTTTCGGGACAGCTCCTACAATGAGCAGTTCTTC.

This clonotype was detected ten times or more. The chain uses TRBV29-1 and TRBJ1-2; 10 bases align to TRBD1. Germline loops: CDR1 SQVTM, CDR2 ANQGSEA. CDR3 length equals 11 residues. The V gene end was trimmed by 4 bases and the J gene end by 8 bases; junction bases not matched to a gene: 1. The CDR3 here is CSVGTGGGYTF. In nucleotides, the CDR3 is TGCAGCGTTGGGACAGGGGGAGGCTACACCTTC.

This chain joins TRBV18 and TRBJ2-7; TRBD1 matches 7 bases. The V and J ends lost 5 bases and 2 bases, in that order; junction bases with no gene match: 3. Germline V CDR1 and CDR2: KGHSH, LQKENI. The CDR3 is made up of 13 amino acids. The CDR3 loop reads CASSWGTAYEQYF. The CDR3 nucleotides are TGTGCCAGCTCATGGGGGACAGCCTACGAGCAGTACTTC.

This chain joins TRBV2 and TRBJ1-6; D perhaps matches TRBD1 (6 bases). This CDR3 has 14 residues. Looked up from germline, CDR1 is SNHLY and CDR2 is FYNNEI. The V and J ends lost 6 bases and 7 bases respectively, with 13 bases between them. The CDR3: CASSTGTMNSPLHF. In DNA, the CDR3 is TGTGCCAGCAGCACCGGGACAATGAATTCACCCCTCCACTTT. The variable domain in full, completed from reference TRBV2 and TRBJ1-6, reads EPEVTQTPSHQVTQMGQEVILRCVPISNHLYFYWYRQILGQKVEFLVSFYNNEISEKSEIFDDQFSVERPDGSNFTLKIRSTKLEDSAMYFCASSTGTMNSPLHFGNGTRLTVT.